The text below deals with one T cell receptor beta chain. Its target is unknown. Profiling relied on immunoSEQ multiplex PCR, and the TCRdb table lists in-frame clones only, not all of them. The data contain 120,000 or so clones, less than 95% of them singletons. This CDR3 is built from 14 residues. The germline gives CDR1 MRHNA, CDR2 SNTAGT. V lost 4 bases and J 5 bases, leaving 9 bases between the germline ends. The data are from a study of T cell responses to AZD1222 COVID-19 vaccine. Study-wide findings and caveats: Spike as a whole was targeted by vaccine-associated CD4 TCRs, dominant at 160-218 and 743-854. Repertoires were obtained only post-peak T cell response. Spike-specific TCR depth and breadth grew after two AZD1222 doses. Baseline antibody screening turned up just a handful of seropositive AZD1222 recipients.

The gene calls are TRBV6-4 and TRBJ1-6; D is uncertain. The source of this sequence is an adult in good health. The sample was peripheral blood, taken on day 0 of MenACWY control vaccination. The CDR3 loop is CASSGSADNSPLHF. CDR3 nucleotide sequence: TGTGCCAGCAGTGGGTCAGCGGATAATTCACCCCTCCACTTT.